One sample yielded the 3 T cell receptor beta chains listed below, sequenced in a study of blood T cell repertoires in COVID-19. Repertoires were generated with immunoSEQ multiplex PCR, while TCRdb's copy carries only in-frame clones and drops some. This table has roughly 130,000 clones, around 90% appearing once. The material sequenced was peripheral blood. These receptors were taken from a man aged 50 to 59 with active COVID-19.

The genes are TRBV6-5 and TRBJ1-1; TRBD1 matches at 9 bases. Per the germline V gene, CDR1 is MNHEY and CDR2 is SVGAGI. J gave up 2 bases and V 2 bases, and 3 bases lay outside the gene matches. The CDR3 loop spans 15 amino acids. CDR3 DNA sequence: TGTGCCAGCAGTTACCAGGGACAGGGAAACACTGAAGCTTTCTTT. Encoded protein: CASSYQGQGNTEAFF.

The rearrangement uses TRBV5-1 and TRBJ1-2; D unresolved. CDR1 SGHRS and CDR2 YFSETQ come from the germline V gene. This CDR3 is 13 amino acids long. V dropped 3 bases and J dropped 3 bases, with 9 bases sitting between them. CDR3 region: CASSSREDYGYTF. CDR3 in DNA: TGCGCCAGCAGCTCCCGAGAGGACTATGGCTACACCTTC.

This rearrangement joins TRBV6-5 to TRBJ1-5; D remains unclear. The germline gives CDR1 MNHEY, CDR2 SVGAGI. V lost 4 bases, J lost 5 bases, and 12 bases lay in between. The CDR3 is 14 amino acids. Written as DNA, the CDR3 is TGTGCCAGCAGTTCCCGACTGGGAGATCAGCCCCAGCATTTT. This translates into CASSSRLGDQPQHF.